Listed below are T cell receptor beta chains from one sample, sequenced in a study of cytomegalovirus exposure and HLA in healthy donors. Assay used: immunoSEQ multiplex PCR; TCRdb lists only in-frame clones, some missing. The sample carries 150,000 to 200,000 clones, around 75% recorded once. Sequencing used PBMCs. These receptors all come from a woman in her 30s in good health and CMV-seronegative. The CDR3 runs from the conserved cysteine through the conserved F or W. D genes are given only for firm matches. Only part of the rows carry a size: once, few, many, or a class if the clone is expanded.

V gene	J gene	clone size	D gene	CDR3 DNA	CDR3 protein
TRBV21-1	TRBJ2-7	NA	NA	TGTGCCAGCAGCAAGGCCCCATCCAGGGGAAGGTCCTACGAGCAGTACTTC	CASSKAPSRGRSYEQYF
TRBV27	TRBJ1-5	few	NA	TGTGCCAGCACACCCGGTGAATATAAAGGCAATCAGCCCCAGCATTTT	CASTPGEYKGNQPQHF
TRBV29-1	TRBJ2-7	NA	NA	TGCAGCGTTGCGAGACAGACACTAAACTACGAGCAGTACTTC	CSVARQTLNYEQYF
TRBV27	TRBJ2-1	once	TRBD1	TGTGCCAGCAGTCTTTCACAGGGGGGATACAATGAGCAGTTCTTC	CASSLSQGGYNEQFF
TRBV5-1	TRBJ1-4	NA	TRBD1	TGCGCCAGCAGCTTAGGGACAGGGCTTGAAAAACTGTTTTTT	CASSLGTGLEKLFF
TRBV6-5	TRBJ2-7	NA	TRBD2	TGTGCCAGCAGTTACTCACGGCTAGCGGACGCCTACGAGCAGTACTTC	CASSYSRLADAYEQYF
TRBV13	TRBJ2-5	NA	NA	TGTGCCAGCTCCCAAGGGGGGGAGAGAGAGACCCAGTACTTC	CASSQGGERETQYF
TRBV4-2	TRBJ2-7	NA	NA	TGTGCCAGCAGCCAAGATTCAGCGGCAGACGAGCAGTACTTC	CASSQDSAADEQYF
TRBV2	TRBJ2-1	once	NA	TGTGCCAGCAGTGAAACAGAGCAGTTCTTC	CASSETEQFF
TRBV6-5	TRBJ1-1	NA	NA	TGTGCCAGCAGTCTCCAGGGTATTGCGAACACTGAAGCTTTCTTT	CASSLQGIANTEAFF
TRBV5-1	TRBJ1-1	NA	TRBD1	TGCGCCAGCAGACATACCGGGACAGGGCCGAACACTGAAGCTTTCTTT	CASRHTGTGPNTEAFF
TRBV21-1	TRBJ2-3	NA	NA	TGTGCCAGCAGCAAATGGGTCGAGGGACAGGGGTTCAGGGATACGCAGTATTTT	CASSKWVEGQGFRDTQYF
TRBV5-1	TRBJ2-3	few	NA	TGCGCCAGCAGCCACGTGGGTGAGGGAGCGGTCACAGATACGCAGTATTTT	CASSHVGEGAVTDTQYF
TRBV2	TRBJ2-3	NA	NA	TGTGCCACCAAGGGGGACGGAGATACGCAGTATTTT	CATKGDGDTQYF
TRBV7-3	TRBJ2-2	NA	NA	TGTGCCAGCAGCTATGGCCCCTCGGGGAACACCGGGGAGCTGTTTTTT	CASSYGPSGNTGELFF
TRBV9	TRBJ2-3	NA	TRBD2	TGTGCCAGCACGAGGACTAGCGGGGGGGTCACAGATACGCAGTATTTT	CASTRTSGGVTDTQYF
TRBV2	TRBJ2-7	once	NA	TGTGCCAGCAGTGAAGCCGCACATGGGGCCGGAACAGGATTAAGGTACGAGCAGTACTTC	CASSEAAHGAGTGLRYEQYF